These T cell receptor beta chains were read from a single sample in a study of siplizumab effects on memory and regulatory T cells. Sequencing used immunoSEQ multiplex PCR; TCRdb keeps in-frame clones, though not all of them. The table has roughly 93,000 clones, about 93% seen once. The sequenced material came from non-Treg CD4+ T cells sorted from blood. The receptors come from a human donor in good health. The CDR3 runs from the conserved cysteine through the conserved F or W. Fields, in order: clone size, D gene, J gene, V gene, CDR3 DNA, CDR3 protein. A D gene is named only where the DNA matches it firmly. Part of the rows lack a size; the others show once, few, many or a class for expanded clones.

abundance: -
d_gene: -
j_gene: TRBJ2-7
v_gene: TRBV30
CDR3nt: TGTGCCTGGACTATGGGGGCCGAGCAGTACTTC
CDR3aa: CAWTMGAEQYF

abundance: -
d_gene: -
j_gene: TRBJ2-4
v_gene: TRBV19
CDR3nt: TGTGCCAGTAGTACCCCCGGCCACAGGCTAGCCCTAGCCAAAAACATTCAGTACTTC
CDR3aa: CASSTPGHRLALAKNIQYF

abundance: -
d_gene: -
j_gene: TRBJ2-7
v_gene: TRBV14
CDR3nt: TGTGCCAGCAGTCTTCTCGGGGGCCGCGGCTACGAGCAGTACTTC
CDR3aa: CASSLLGGRGYEQYF

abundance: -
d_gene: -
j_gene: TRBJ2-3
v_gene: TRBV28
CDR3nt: TGTGCCAGCAGTTTACCCGGTGAGCGGTCGAACACAGATACGCAGTATTTT
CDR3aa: CASSLPGERSNTDTQYF

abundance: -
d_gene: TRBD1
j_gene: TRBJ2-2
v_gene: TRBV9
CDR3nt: TGTGCCAGCAGCGTCGCGCCAGGGGGAGCCACCGGGGAGCTGTTTTTT
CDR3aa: CASSVAPGGATGELFF

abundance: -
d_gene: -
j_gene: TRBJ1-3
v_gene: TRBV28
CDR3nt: TGTGCCAGCATCTTGGGGGGCAAGGGAAACACCATATATTTT
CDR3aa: CASILGGKGNTIYF

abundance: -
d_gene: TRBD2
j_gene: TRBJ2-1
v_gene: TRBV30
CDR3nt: TGTGCCTGGAGTCAAGCGGGGTTTTCCCGCACGAATGAGCAGTTCTTC
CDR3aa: CAWSQAGFSRTNEQFF

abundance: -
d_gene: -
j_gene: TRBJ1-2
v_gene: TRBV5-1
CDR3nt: TGCGCCAGCAGCTTGGAGGGAGACTATGGCTACACCTTC
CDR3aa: CASSLEGDYGYTF

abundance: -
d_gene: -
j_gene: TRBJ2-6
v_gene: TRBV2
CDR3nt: TGTGCCACGGCGACACCTAGCTCTGGGGCCAACGTCCTGACTTTC
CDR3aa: CATATPSSGANVLTF

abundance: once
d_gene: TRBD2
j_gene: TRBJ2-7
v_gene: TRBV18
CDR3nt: TGTGCCAGCTCACCTAGGCCTAGCGGGAGTTACGAGCAGTACTTC
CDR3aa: CASSPRPSGSYEQYF

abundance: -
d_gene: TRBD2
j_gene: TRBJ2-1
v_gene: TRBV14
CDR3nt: TGTGCCAGCAGCCAAGATTTAGCGGGATCGTTTATGAGGCAGTTCTTC
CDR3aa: CASSQDLAGSFMRQFF

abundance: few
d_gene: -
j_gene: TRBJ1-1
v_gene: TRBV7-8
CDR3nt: TGTGCCAGCAGCTTTGATGTTAACACTGAAGCTTTCTTT
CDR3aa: CASSFDVNTEAFF

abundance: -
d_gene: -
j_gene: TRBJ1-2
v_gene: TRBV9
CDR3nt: TGTGCCAGCAGCGTAATCGACAGCCACTACACCTTC
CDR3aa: CASSVIDSHYTF

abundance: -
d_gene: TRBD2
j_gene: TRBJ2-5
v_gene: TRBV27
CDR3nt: TGTGCCAGCAGGGCAGCGGGAGTGGGGACCCAGTACTTC
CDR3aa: CASRAAGVGTQYF

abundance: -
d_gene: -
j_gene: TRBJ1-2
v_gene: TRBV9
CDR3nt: TGTGCCAGCAGCGTAGGGGCAGGGAACTATGGCTACACCTTC
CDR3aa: CASSVGAGNYGYTF

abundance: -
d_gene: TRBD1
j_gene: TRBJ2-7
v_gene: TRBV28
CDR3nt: TGTGCCAGCAGAACCGGGACAGGGTCCTACGAGCAGTACTTC
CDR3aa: CASRTGTGSYEQYF

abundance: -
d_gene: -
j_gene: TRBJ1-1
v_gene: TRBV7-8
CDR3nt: TGTGCCAGCAGCTTAGTCGGGAACACTGAAGCTTTCTTT
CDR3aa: CASSLVGNTEAFF

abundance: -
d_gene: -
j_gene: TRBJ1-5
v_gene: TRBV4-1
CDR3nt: TGCGCCAGCAGCCAAGCGATAGGACTCGGTATCAGGGGTCAGCCCCAGCATTTT
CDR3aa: CASSQAIGLGIRGQPQHF

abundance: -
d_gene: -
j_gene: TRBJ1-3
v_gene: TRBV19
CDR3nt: TGTGCCAGTAGTATATCTAGACTTTCTGGAAACACCATATATTTT
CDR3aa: CASSISRLSGNTIYF

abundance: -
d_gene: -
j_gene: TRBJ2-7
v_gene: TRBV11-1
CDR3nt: TGTGCCAGCAGCCCTAAATCTGGGCCGTGGTTC
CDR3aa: CASSPKSGPWF

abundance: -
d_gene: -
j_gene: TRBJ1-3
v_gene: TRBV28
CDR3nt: TGTGCCAGCAGTGGCCTATCGCCCTCTGGAAACACCATATATTTT
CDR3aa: CASSGLSPSGNTIYF

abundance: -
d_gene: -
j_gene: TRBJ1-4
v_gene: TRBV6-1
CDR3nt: TGTGCCAGCAGTGAATTGCCGGGGATAATCGGTGAAAAACTGTTTTTT
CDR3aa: CASSELPGIIGEKLFF

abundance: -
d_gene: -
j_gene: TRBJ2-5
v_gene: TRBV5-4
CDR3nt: TGTGCCAGCAGCACGAGTGGACAAGAGACCCAGTACTTC
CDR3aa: CASSTSGQETQYF

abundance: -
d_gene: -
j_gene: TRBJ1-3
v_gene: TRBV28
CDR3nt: TGTGCCAGCAGTTTAACGGGTTCTGGAAACACCATATATTTT
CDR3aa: CASSLTGSGNTIYF

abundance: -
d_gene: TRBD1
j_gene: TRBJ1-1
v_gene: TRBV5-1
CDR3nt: TGCGCCAGCAGCAAGGGACAGGTGCCAAACACTGAAGCTTTCTTT
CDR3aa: CASSKGQVPNTEAFF

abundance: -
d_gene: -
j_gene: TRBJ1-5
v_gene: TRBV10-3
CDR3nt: TGTGCCATCAGTGAGTCTACATTTAGCAATCAGCCCCAGCATTTT
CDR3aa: CAISESTFSNQPQHF

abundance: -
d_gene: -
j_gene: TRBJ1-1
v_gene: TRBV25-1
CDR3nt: TGTGCCAGCAGTTTTACATGGGGGGGCCATAACACTGAAGCTTTCTTT
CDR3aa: CASSFTWGGHNTEAFF

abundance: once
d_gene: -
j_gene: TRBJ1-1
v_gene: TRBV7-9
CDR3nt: TGTGCCAGCAGCTTAAATTTTCTGGGGGGCGCGGGCTCTGAAGCTTTCTTT
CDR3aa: CASSLNFLGGAGSEAFF

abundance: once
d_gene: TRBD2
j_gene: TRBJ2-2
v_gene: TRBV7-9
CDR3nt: TGTGCCAGCAGCTTAGAACGCGGGAGGGCCCCCGGGGAGCTGTTTTTT
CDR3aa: CASSLERGRAPGELFF

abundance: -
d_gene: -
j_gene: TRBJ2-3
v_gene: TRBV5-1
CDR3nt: TGCGCCAGCAGCAAGGACGTTCGGGGGCCCACGCAGTATTTT
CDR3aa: CASSKDVRGPTQYF

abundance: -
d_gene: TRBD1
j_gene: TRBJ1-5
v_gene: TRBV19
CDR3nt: TGTGCCAGTAGTAAGGGACAGGGGTTCCAGCCCCAGCATTTT
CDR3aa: CASSKGQGFQPQHF

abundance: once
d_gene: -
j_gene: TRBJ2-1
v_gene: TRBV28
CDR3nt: TGTGCCAGCAGACTGAACAATGAGCAGTTCTTC
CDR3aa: CASRLNNEQFF

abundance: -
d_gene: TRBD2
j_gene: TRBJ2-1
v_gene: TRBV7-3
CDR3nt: TGTGCCAGCAGCTCCAGGACTAGCGGGAGAAGGGATGAGCAGTTCTTC
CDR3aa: CASSSRTSGRRDEQFF

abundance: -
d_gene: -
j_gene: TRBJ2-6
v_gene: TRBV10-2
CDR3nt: TGCGCCAGCAGTGGGCCCGTGGGAGCTGGGGCCAACGTCCTGACTTTC
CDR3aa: CASSGPVGAGANVLTF

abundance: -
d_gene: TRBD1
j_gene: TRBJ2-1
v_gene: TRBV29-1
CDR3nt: TGCAGCGTTGCCAGGGACAGGGGGTACAATGAGCAGTTCTTC
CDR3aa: CSVARDRGYNEQFF

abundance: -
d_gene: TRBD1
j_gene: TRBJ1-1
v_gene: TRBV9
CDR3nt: TGTGCCAGCAGCGCGACAGGGACAGCTGAAGCTTTCTTT
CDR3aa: CASSATGTAEAFF

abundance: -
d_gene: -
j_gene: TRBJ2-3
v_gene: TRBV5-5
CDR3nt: TGTGCCAGCAGCTCTGGGCTAGCGTCTAGCACAGATACGCAGTATTTT
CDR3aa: CASSSGLASSTDTQYF

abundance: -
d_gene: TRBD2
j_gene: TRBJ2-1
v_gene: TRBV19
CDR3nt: TGTGCCAGTAGTATAGATACTAGCGGGAGGGGGAATGAGCAGTTCTTC
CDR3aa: CASSIDTSGRGNEQFF

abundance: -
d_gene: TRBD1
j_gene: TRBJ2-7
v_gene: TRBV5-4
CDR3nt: TGTGCCAGCAGCTCACAGGGGTCCCCCTACGAGCAGTACTTC
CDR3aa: CASSSQGSPYEQYF

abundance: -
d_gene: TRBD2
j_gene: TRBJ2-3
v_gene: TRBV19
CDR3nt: TGTGCCAGTCCCTCGGCGGGAGGACTAGCGGGCACAGATACGCAGTATTTT
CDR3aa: CASPSAGGLAGTDTQYF

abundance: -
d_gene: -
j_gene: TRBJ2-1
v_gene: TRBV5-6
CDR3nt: TGTGCCAGCAGCCAATATGGGGGGACAGAAAAACAGTTCTTC
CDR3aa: CASSQYGGTEKQFF

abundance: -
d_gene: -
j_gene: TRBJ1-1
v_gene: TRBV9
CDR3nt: TGTGCCAGCAGCGTACGAGAGGAGCCTGAAGCTTTCTTT
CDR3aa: CASSVREEPEAFF